These 8 T cell receptor beta chains originate from one sample sequenced in a study of blood T cell repertoires in COVID-19. The repertoire was sequenced with immunoSEQ multiplex PCR; TCRdb's copy has only in-frame clones and lacks some. The profile shows about 59,000 clones, around 80% of them singletons. The specimen was peripheral blood. The receptors were sampled from a man between 60 and 75 years old with acute or convalescent COVID-19.

V is TRBV19 and J is TRBJ1-3; 7 bases match TRBD1. This CDR3 contains 16 residues. CDR1 and CDR2 from the germline V gene are LNHDA and SQIVND (reference sequence). V lost 4 bases to trimming and J lost 0 bases; unmatched junction nucleotides: 6. CDR3 loop: CASSTPGQLSGNTIYF. CDR3 DNA sequence: TGTGCCAGTAGTACCCCGGGACAGCTCTCTGGAAACACCATATATTTT. Based on the CDR3 plus reference TRBV19 and TRBJ1-3, the full variable domain is DGGITQSPKYLFRKEGQNVTLSCEQNLNHDAMYWYRQDPGQGLRLIYYSQIVNDFQKGDIAEGYSVSREKKESFPLTVTSAQKNPTAFYLCASSTPGQLSGNTIYFGEGSWLTVV.

V gene TRBV4-2 combines with J gene TRBJ2-1; a possible D gene is TRBD2 (5 bases). This CDR3 comprises 17 residues. The germline V gene encodes CDR1 LGHNA and CDR2 YNFKEQ. The germline V and J ends were trimmed by 1 base and 5 bases, with 18 bases remaining between them. This chain's CDR3 is CASSQGSRTRADNEQFF. The CDR3 coding sequence is TGTGCCAGCAGCCAAGGCTCGAGGACTCGCGCGGACAATGAGCAGTTCTTC.

The gene calls are TRBV7-2 and TRBJ2-7, with 10 bases matching TRBD2. The CDR3 runs to 13 residues. Unmatched junction bases numbered 3, after V lost 6 bases and J lost 4 bases. Per germline, CDR1 SGHTA and CDR2 FQGNSA. The CDR3 region has the DNA TGTGCCAGCAGAAGGACTAGCGGTTACGAGCAGTACTTC. Amino acid sequence: CASRRTSGYEQYF.

The chain joins TRBV30 to TRBJ1-3, with a possible D match to TRBD1 (5 bases). Germline V gene data show CDR1 as GTSNPN and CDR2 as SVGIG (reference sequence). This CDR3 contains 14 residues. Trimming pared 1 base from V and 0 bases from J, leaving 7 bases between. The CDR3 loop is CAWSGGLSGNTIYF. The CDR3 region has the DNA TGTGCCTGGAGTGGGGGACTCTCTGGAAACACCATATATTTT.

The chain uses TRBV28 and TRBJ2-5; 11 bases line up with TRBD2. The CDR3 loop spans 15 amino acids. CDR1 MDHEN and CDR2 SYDVKM come from the germline V gene. V gave up 6 bases and J gave up 5 bases; unmatched junction bases: 8. CDR3: CASRPLAGGEETQYF. CDR3 in DNA: TGTGCCAGCAGGCCTCTAGCGGGGGGTGAGGAGACCCAGTACTTC.

This clone was detected only a few times. The J gene is TRBJ2-2, the V gene TRBV7-3; possibly TRBD2 for D (6 bases). Germline V lookup: CDR1 SGHTA, CDR2 FQGTGA. This CDR3 has 13 residues. V dropped 5 bases and J dropped 6 bases, with 10 bases sitting between them. The CDR3 nucleotides are TGTGCCAGCAGCGAGCGGGTTCCCGGGGAGCTGTTTTTT. Protein sequence: CASSERVPGELFF. Full variable domain (outside the CDR3, taken from reference TRBV7-3 and TRBJ2-2): GAGVSQTPSNKVTEKGKYVELRCDPISGHTALYWYRQSLGQGPEFLIYFQGTGAADDSGLPNDRFFAVRPEGSVSTLKIQRTERGDSAVYLCASSERVPGELFFGEGSRLTVL.

The chain employs TRBV10-1 and TRBJ2-3, with 7 positions matching TRBD2. The CDR3 length is 16 residues. Germline-derived CDR1 and CDR2 are WNHNN and SYGVQD (reference sequence). Losses at the gene ends were 0 bases for V and 1 base for J; bases not matched to a gene: 4. The CDR3 is CASSESGSGGTDTQYF. As DNA, the CDR3 is TGCGCCAGCAGTGAGTCGGGAAGCGGGGGCACAGATACGCAGTATTTT.

This clone was seen a single time. The chain joins TRBV19 to TRBJ1-2, with D possibly matching TRBD1 (6 bases). Trimming took 4 bases from V and 6 from J, leaving 18 bases between them. The CDR3 consists of 15 residues. Germline CDR1 LNHDA, CDR2 SQIVND (reference sequence). The CDR3 loop reads CASSTQGQFPNGYTF. The CDR3, as DNA: TGTGCCAGTAGTACCCAAGGACAGTTTCCAAATGGCTACACCTTC.